Sequencing of this T cell receptor (beta chain) was carried out in a study of cytomegalovirus exposure and HLA in healthy donors. General observations from the study: By a later analysis, the bulk of CMV-associated TCR beta chains appeared HLA-restricted. Among TCR beta chains of equal frequency, HLA-associated ones were more clonally expanded in a later analysis.

Concerning this clone itself: Its target is not known.

PCR primers comprised 60 Vbeta and 13 Jbeta primers. Using immunoSEQ multiplex PCR, the repertoire was profiled, and TCRdb retains in-frame clones only, with some absent. The table has roughly 250,000 clones, 80% to 90% seen once. V gave up 6 bases and J gave up 7 bases, with 15 bases separating them. Germline CDR1 reads MNHEY; CDR2 reads SVGAGI. The CDR3 length is 13 residues. The receptor was isolated from a middle-aged woman in good health and CMV-seropositive. V is TRBV6-5 and J is TRBJ2-5; tentative D call: TRBD2 (5 bases). Sequenced input: PBMCs. The CDR3 is CASRTTGSATQYF. CDR3 coding DNA: TGTGCCAGCAGAACAACGGGGTCCGCGACCCAGTACTTC.